This TCR beta chain was documented in a study of naive and memory T cell subsets. Study-level findings and limits: Possibly reflecting memory cells re-expressing CD45RA, a few larger clonotypes occurred in naive repertoires, especially CD8.

The CDR3 totals 16 residues. Trimming took off 3 bases at V and 4 bases at J, with 16 bases between the two ends. This clonotype turned up a few times. The antigen remains undetermined. CMV status came from CD4+ IFNgamma after overnight CMV lysate stimulation. Both TRBC1 and TRBC2 were covered by a beta constant-region primer of two equimolar oligonucleotides. Nested alpha and beta constant-region primers with the SP2 primer drove four PCR rounds on ligated cDNA. Via MiXCR, TCRdb re-called the UMI-ligation and nested PCR reads, giving one row per CDR3 protein. Of roughly 99,000 distinct CDR3 sequences in the sample, roughly 12% are singletons; the top ten hold over 0.11%.

The TCR was taken from a human donor in good health. This chain uses TRBV7-1 with TRBJ2-1; maybe TRBD1 (6 bases). TRBV7-1 belongs to the ORF category, with a function that is uncertain. Sequencing was performed on naive CD4+ T cells from blood. The CDR3 DNA is TGTGCCAGCAGCTCTAAGACAGGACCCTCGTACAATGAGCAGTTCTTC. Its protein product is CASSSKTGPSYNEQFF.